This TCR beta chain was sequenced for a study of technical replicates of blood from a few donors. TCRdb keeps only in-frame clones here, not all; method: immunoSEQ multiplex PCR. The sample lists over 30,000 clones; approximately 94% were seen once. What was sequenced was PBMCs. The clonotype originates from a human donor in good health. Some clones in this sample may be carry-over from other donors' samples.

CDR3 nucleotides: TGTGCCAGCAGCCGTAGCGGGGAGAACACTGAAGCTTTCTTT. It codes for CASSRSGENTEAFF. V and J are TRBV7-2 and TRBJ1-1; D gene ambiguous. CDR3 size: 14 residues. Germline V gives CDR1 SGHTA, CDR2 FQGNSA. The ends were cut back, 5 bases at V and 1 base at J, with 11 bases in the middle.